A single sample gave rise to the 6 T cell receptor beta chains below, sequenced in a study. TCRdb fed the 5' RACE reads into MiXCR, producing one record per CDR3 protein. This sample has 30,000 or so distinct CDR3 sequences; 25% to 30% occur once, and the top ten carry 2.3%. The sorted Tregs were CD4+CD25+CD127-/low cells. The sample comprised tumor-infiltrating Tregs sorted from the breast tumor. Receptor source: a female donor with breast cancer.

This clonotype has a count of ten or more. This chain joins TRBV7-8 and TRBJ2-4, with TRBD1 matching 8 bases. Trimming removed 1 base from V and 0 bases from J; junction bases left unmatched: 2. The CDR3 loop spans 16 amino acids. Germline V CDR1 and CDR2: SGHVS, FQNEAQ. CDR3 sequence: CASSLGTGIAKNIQYF. DNA of the CDR3: TGTGCCAGCAGCTTAGGGACAGGGATAGCCAAAAACATTCAGTACTTC. Using reference TRBV7-8 and TRBJ2-4 for the parts outside the CDR3, the full variable domain is GAGVSQSPRYKVAKRGQDVALRCDPISGHVSLFWYQQALGQGPEFLTYFQNEAQLDKSGLPSDRFFAERPEGSVSTLKIQRTQQEDSAVYLCASSLGTGIAKNIQYFGAGTRLSVL.

Sample share makes this clonotype medium-sized (0.01 to 0.1%). The CDR3 nucleotides are TGTGCCAGCAGTGAAGCGCGCAGGACGAATGAAAAACTGTTTTTT. Translated: CASSEARRTNEKLFF. The chain carries TRBV6-1 and TRBJ1-4; D unclear. Trimming took off 0 bases at V and 5 bases at J, with 10 bases between the two ends. CDR3 size: 15 residues. CDR1 is MNHNS and CDR2 is SASEGT in the germline V gene.

This chain uses TRBV30 with TRBJ1-1; D remains unclear. The CDR3 extends over 13 amino acids. The V end lost 0 bases, the J end lost 0 bases, and 5 bases lay between the germline ends. Germline V gives CDR1 GTSNPN, CDR2 SVGIG (reference sequence). CDR3 residues: CAWSVGMNTEAFF. CDR3 nucleotides: TGTGCCTGGAGTGTTGGAATGAACACTGAAGCTTTCTTT.

This clonotype was recorded at least ten times. J is TRBJ2-7 and V is TRBV29-1, with a tentative D call TRBD2 (5 bases). The CDR3 sequence is 14 residues long. The germline V and J ends were trimmed by 6 bases and 3 bases, with 18 bases remaining between them. Germline V gene data show CDR1 as SQVTM and CDR2 as ANQGSEA. CDR3 nucleotides: TGCAGCGTAAAAGTGACTCCAGGAGGCTACGAGCAGTACTTC. Translating gives CSVKVTPGGYEQYF.

This clonotype was detected many times. J is TRBJ1-2 and V is TRBV28; the D is unclear. V lost 3 bases, J lost 4 bases, and 9 bases lay in between. This CDR3 is built from 13 residues. Germline-derived CDR1 and CDR2 are MDHEN and SYDVKM. The CDR3 region has the DNA TGTGCCAGCAGTTTTGGAGTCCTCTATGGCTACACCTTC. This translates into CASSFGVLYGYTF.

V and J are TRBV6-5 and TRBJ2-3; tentatively, D is TRBD2 (5 bases). Germline V gene sequence: CDR1 MNHEY, CDR2 SVGAGI. Trimming removed 8 bases at V and 5 bases at J, with 14 bases between. There are 13 residues in the CDR3. The CDR3 sequence: CASRFAAEDTQYF. In DNA form, the CDR3 reads TGTGCCAGCCGATTTGCAGCGGAAGATACGCAGTATTTT.